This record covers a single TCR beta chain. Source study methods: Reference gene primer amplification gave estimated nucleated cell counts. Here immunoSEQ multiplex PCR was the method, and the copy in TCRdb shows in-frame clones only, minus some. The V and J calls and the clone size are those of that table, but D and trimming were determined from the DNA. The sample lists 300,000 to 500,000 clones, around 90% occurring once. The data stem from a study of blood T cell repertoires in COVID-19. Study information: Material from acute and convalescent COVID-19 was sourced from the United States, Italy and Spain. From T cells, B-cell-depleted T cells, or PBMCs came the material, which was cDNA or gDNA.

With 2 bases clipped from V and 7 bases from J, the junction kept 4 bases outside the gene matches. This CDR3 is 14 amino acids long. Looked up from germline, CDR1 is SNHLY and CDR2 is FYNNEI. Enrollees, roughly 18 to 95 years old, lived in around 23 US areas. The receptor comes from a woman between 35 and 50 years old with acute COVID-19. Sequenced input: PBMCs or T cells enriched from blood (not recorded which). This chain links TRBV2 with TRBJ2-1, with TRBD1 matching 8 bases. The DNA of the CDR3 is TGTGCCAGCAGTGAACAGGGGGCGCGAAATGAGCAGTTCTTC. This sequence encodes CASSEQGARNEQFF.